This entry concerns a single TCR beta chain. Its specificity is not known. The data belong to a study of post-analysis software for immune sequencing data. The study's findings and limits: In patients, TRBV5-6, TRBV5-1 and TRBV20-1 belonged to four or five TRBV segments found more frequently than in controls. Compared with controls, patients showed significantly lower normalized Chao1 diversity.

Tagging with unique molecular identifiers was a feature of the TCR beta cDNA libraries. TCRdb recomputed calls from the PCR reads with MiXCR, one row per CDR3 protein. The sample holds fewer than 850,000 distinct CDR3 sequences, 25% to 30% seen once. The CDR3 is 13 residues long. Germline CDR1 reads SGHTA; CDR2 reads FQGNSA. V was pared by 4 bases and J by 9 bases, with 4 bases of the junction left unmatched. The chain combines TRBV7-2 with TRBJ1-1; 11 bases map to TRBD1. Input material: blood. The receptor comes from a girl between 5 and 17 years old with multiple sclerosis. The CDR3 protein is CASSWDRGTKAFF. Here the CDR3 DNA reads TGTGCCAGCAGCTGGGACAGGGGGACGAAAGCTTTCTTT.